This T cell receptor beta chain was documented in a study of T-cell memory formation after mild COVID-19. Germline V gene data show CDR1 as SGHTA and CDR2 as FQGNSA. The V segment lost 3 bases and the J segment 0 bases; nucleotides outside the gene matches: 4. The CDR3 sequence is 16 residues long. TCRdb called the 5' RACE reads again in MiXCR, with one record for every CDR3 protein. Here the sample spans about 180,000 distinct CDR3 sequences, roughly 20% being singletons. The material sequenced was PBMCs or a T cell subset sorted from them (not recorded which). The sequence derives from a man between 18 and 35 years old who had mild COVID-19 (a few samples of this study predate the infection). Cell type and time point are not known. The J gene is TRBJ2-2, the V gene TRBV7-2; TRBD2 matches at 7 bases. CDR3 sequence: CASSLVGGSNTGELFF. The CDR3 region has the DNA TGTGCCAGCAGCTTGGTCGGGGGGTCGAACACCGGGGAGCTGTTTTTT.